The 15 T cell receptor beta chains below all came from one sample that was sequenced in a study of beta chain features in type 1 diabetes. Isolated RNA was reverse transcribed in full, so expressed TCRB transcripts were sequenced. Clones were sequenced by immunoSEQ multiplex PCR, and TCRdb holds only the in-frame ones, with some missing. The sample carries 900,000 or so clones, 17% recorded once. The sample was naive CD4+ T cells from blood. The receptors were gathered from a woman younger than 30 in good health.

This chain uses TRBV7-9 with TRBJ1-4; weak D call: TRBD1 (6 bases). CDR1 and CDR2 (germline): SEHNR, FQNEAQ (reference sequence). This CDR3 comprises 15 residues. V lost 6 bases to trimming and J lost 1 base, with 12 bases between them. CDR3 nucleotides: TGTGCCAGCAGGAGAGTACAGGGAACTAATGAAAAACTGTTTTTT. Residues: CASRRVQGTNEKLFF.

This clone was seen a handful of times. CDR3: CASSQFQLGRQYF. In DNA form, the CDR3 reads TGTGCCAGCAGCCAGTTTCAGCTGGGGCGGCAGTATTTT. The genes are TRBV14 and TRBJ2-3; tentatively, D is TRBD1 (5 bases). Per the germline V gene, CDR1 is SGHDN and CDR2 is FVKESK. The V end was cut by 3 bases, the J end by 11 bases, with 15 bases between. The CDR3 is 13 residues long.

This clone was found a few times. The chain joins TRBV7-8 to TRBJ2-7; tentatively, D is TRBD2 (6 bases). The germline gives CDR1 SGHVS, CDR2 FQNEAQ. This CDR3 has 13 amino acids. Trimming stripped 5 bases from V and 3 bases from J, with 11 bases between. The CDR3 sequence is CASSRRGNYEQYF. CDR3 DNA: TGTGCCAGCAGCCGTCGGGGGAACTACGAGCAGTACTTC.

The V call is TRBV28, the J call TRBJ2-1, with 9 bases aligning to TRBD1. Trimming took 5 bases from V and 7 from J; bases not matched to a gene: 12. CDR3 length: 16 amino acids. Looked up from germline, CDR1 is MDHEN and CDR2 is SYDVKM. CDR3 amino acids: CASSTSGTGIMNEQFF. Here the CDR3 DNA reads TGTGCCAGCAGTACCTCCGGGACAGGGATAATGAATGAGCAGTTCTTC.

This clone was picked up a small number of times. The chain is built from TRBV4-2 and TRBJ2-2; D ambiguous. V was clipped by 4 bases and J by 2 bases, with 14 bases between them. Germline V lookup: CDR1 LGHNA, CDR2 YNFKEQ. The CDR3 is made up of 16 amino acids. The CDR3 DNA sequence: TGTGCCAGCAGCCCCCGTCGTTCCGTAAACACCGGGGAGCTGTTTTTT. Its protein product is CASSPRRSVNTGELFF.

This clone was seen more than once but under ten times. The junction departs from the called germline gene at one end, perhaps through a read error. This chain connects TRBV2 to TRBJ2-7; D gene unclear. The CDR3 has 11 residues. The germline V gene has CDR1 SNHLY and CDR2 FYNNEI. The DNA of the CDR3 is TGTGCCAGCAGTCAAACAAACCGCCAGGTCTTC. Protein product: CASSQTNRQVF.

This chain uses TRBV5-1 with TRBJ2-3; 10 bases map to TRBD2. Germline values: CDR1 SGHRS, CDR2 YFSETQ. V trimming: 2 bases; J trimming: 4 bases; junction bases outside the gene matches: 19. CDR3 length: 20 residues. The CDR3 nucleotides are TGCGCCAGCAGCTTTCCCGGAGGGAGTCTAGCGGGAGAAGGGGCAGATACGCAGTATTTT. Its translation: CASSFPGGSLAGEGADTQYF.

The chain has TRBV29-1 and TRBJ1-4; D not certain. Trimming took 4 bases from V and 8 from J, leaving 8 bases between them. The CDR3 has 11 amino acids. Germline V gene lookup returns CDR1 SQVTM and CDR2 ANQGSEA. The CDR3 reads CSVGWGEKLFF. Written as DNA, the CDR3 is TGCAGCGTTGGATGGGGAGAAAAACTGTTTTTT.

This rearrangement joins TRBV5-1 to TRBJ2-4; 11 bases line up with TRBD2. The CDR3 is 16 amino acids. The trim removed 3 bases at V and 3 bases at J, leaving 5 bases unmatched. Germline V gene data show CDR1 as SGHRS and CDR2 as YFSETQ. This chain's CDR3 is CASSSGTSGYKNIQYF. The CDR3 bases are TGCGCCAGCAGCTCTGGGACTAGCGGCTACAAAAACATTCAGTACTTC. The full variable domain, with the rest looked up from reference TRBV5-1 and TRBJ2-4, is KAGVTQTPRYLIKTRGQQVTLSCSPISGHRSVSWYQQTPGQGLQFLFEYFSETQRNKGNFPGRFSGRQFSNSRSEMNVSTLELGDSALYLCASSSGTSGYKNIQYFGAGTRLSVL.

The rearrangement joins TRBV5-6 to TRBJ2-2, with D unclear. Germline values: CDR1 SGHDT, CDR2 YYEEEE. V lost 0 bases to trimming and J lost 9 bases, with 18 bases between them. The CDR3 is made up of 16 amino acids. The DNA of the CDR3 is TGTGCCAGCAGCTTGGGACTCGGTGACCCCCGCCGGGAGCTGTTTTTT. The encoded protein is CASSLGLGDPRRELFF.

CDR3 in DNA: TGTGCCAGTAGTAATACAGGGGGAGATCAGCCCCAGCATTTT. Amino acids: CASSNTGGDQPQHF. The rearrangement joins TRBV19 to TRBJ1-5; 8 bases are a match to TRBD1. Germline V gives CDR1 LNHDA, CDR2 SQIVND (reference sequence). Trimming removed 4 bases from V and 5 bases from J; junction bases left unmatched: 4. This CDR3 comprises 14 residues.

The genes are TRBV19 and TRBJ2-3; D might be TRBD2 (6 bases). The germline V gene has CDR1 LNHDA and CDR2 SQIVND (reference sequence). The CDR3 is 15 residues long. V was shortened by 6 bases and J by 3 bases, with 16 bases between the two germline ends. CDR3 loop: CASRSLGSGTDTQYF. DNA of the CDR3: TGTGCCAGTAGATCTCTCGGGAGCGGGACAGATACGCAGTATTTT. Full variable domain (rest looked up from reference TRBV19 and TRBJ2-3): DGGITQSPKYLFRKEGQNVTLSCEQNLNHDAMYWYRQDPGQGLRLIYYSQIVNDFQKGDIAEGYSVSREKKESFPLTVTSAQKNPTAFYLCASRSLGSGTDTQYFGPGTRLTVL.

This clone was observed a handful of times. V and J are TRBV19 and TRBJ2-6; D is ambiguous. Per the germline V gene, CDR1 is LNHDA and CDR2 is SQIVND (reference sequence). V lost 8 bases and J lost 0, with 5 bases in between. This CDR3 has 13 residues. CDR3 nucleotide sequence: TGTGCCAGTGCCTACTCTGGGGCCAACGTCCTGACTTTC. Translating it yields CASAYSGANVLTF. Looking up the rest from reference TRBV19 and TRBJ2-6 gives the full variable domain: DGGITQSPKYLFRKEGQNVTLSCEQNLNHDAMYWYRQDPGQGLRLIYYSQIVNDFQKGDIAEGYSVSREKKESFPLTVTSAQKNPTAFYLCASAYSGANVLTFGAGSRLTVL.

CDR3 residues: CASSLDSSGIQVEQYF. The CDR3 DNA sequence: TGTGCCAGCAGCTTGGACTCTAGCGGGATACAGGTCGAGCAGTACTTC. This chain joins TRBV7-2 and TRBJ2-7; TRBD2 agrees at 9 bases. The CDR3 is 16 amino acids. V was clipped by 3 bases and J by 6 bases; unmatched bases: 12. Germline CDR1 SGHTA, CDR2 FQGNSA.

The CDR3 sequence: CASSHSGTANTEAFF. The CDR3 DNA reads as TGTGCCAGCAGTCACTCCGGGACAGCGAACACTGAAGCTTTCTTT. This chain uses TRBV28 with TRBJ1-1; TRBD1 matches at 7 bases. In germline, CDR1 is MDHEN, CDR2 SYDVKM. The CDR3 contains 15 residues. The trim removed 5 bases at V and 1 base at J, leaving 7 bases unmatched. The full variable domain, its missing parts supplied by reference TRBV28 and TRBJ1-1, is DVKVTQSSRYLVKRTGEKVFLECVQDMDHENMFWYRQDPGLGLRLIYFSYDVKMKEKGDIPEGYSVSREKKERFSLILESASTNQTSMYLCASSHSGTANTEAFFGQGTRLTVV.